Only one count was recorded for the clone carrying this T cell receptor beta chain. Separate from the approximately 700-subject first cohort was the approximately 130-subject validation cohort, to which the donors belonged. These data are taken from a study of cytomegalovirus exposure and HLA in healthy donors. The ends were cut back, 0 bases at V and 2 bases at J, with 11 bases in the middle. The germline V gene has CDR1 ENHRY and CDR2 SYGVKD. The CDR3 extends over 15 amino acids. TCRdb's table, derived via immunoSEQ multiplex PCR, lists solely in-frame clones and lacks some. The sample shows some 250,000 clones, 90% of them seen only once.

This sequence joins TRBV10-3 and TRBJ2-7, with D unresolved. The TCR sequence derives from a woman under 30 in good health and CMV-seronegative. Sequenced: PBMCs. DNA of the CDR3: TGTGCCATCAGTGAGTCGTCCGGCCGGGCCTACGAGCAGTACTTC. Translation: CAISESSGRAYEQYF.